This T cell receptor (beta chain) came from a study of T-cell reconstitution after alpha-beta-depleted transplantation in children. General study findings and limits: Diversity and T-cell counts at one year after transplant derived mostly from new T cells. Surviving recipient T cells and thymic progenitors underlay high day-60 TCRbeta diversity in some patients. Expanded graft clones numbering several hundred reportedly gave rise to alpha-beta T cells about two months after transplant.

The ends were cut back, 6 bases at V and 10 bases at J, with 11 bases in the middle. Germline CDR1 SGHRS, CDR2 YFSETQ. The CDR3 has 11 amino acids. This clonotype was seen many times. The antigen is not known. This sample's TCRbeta library carried unique molecular identifier barcodes. From the PCR reads, TCRdb called clonotypes with MiXCR, one entry per CDR3 protein. The top ten clones hold about 5% of a sample with 780,000 or so distinct CDR3 sequences, approximately 15% of them seen once. The TCR was taken from a male patient aged 5 to 17 who had a stem cell transplant for acute lymphoblastic leukemia, so the T cells may come from the graft donor. The J gene is TRBJ2-1, the V gene TRBV5-1; D remains unclear. Sequences were derived from PBMCs, mostly from graft donor cells, sampled 360 days after TCRalphabeta/CD19-depleted stem cell transplant. The CDR3, as DNA: TGCGCCAGCACGACCCTCGGGGAGCAGTTCTTC. Translating it yields CASTTLGEQFF.